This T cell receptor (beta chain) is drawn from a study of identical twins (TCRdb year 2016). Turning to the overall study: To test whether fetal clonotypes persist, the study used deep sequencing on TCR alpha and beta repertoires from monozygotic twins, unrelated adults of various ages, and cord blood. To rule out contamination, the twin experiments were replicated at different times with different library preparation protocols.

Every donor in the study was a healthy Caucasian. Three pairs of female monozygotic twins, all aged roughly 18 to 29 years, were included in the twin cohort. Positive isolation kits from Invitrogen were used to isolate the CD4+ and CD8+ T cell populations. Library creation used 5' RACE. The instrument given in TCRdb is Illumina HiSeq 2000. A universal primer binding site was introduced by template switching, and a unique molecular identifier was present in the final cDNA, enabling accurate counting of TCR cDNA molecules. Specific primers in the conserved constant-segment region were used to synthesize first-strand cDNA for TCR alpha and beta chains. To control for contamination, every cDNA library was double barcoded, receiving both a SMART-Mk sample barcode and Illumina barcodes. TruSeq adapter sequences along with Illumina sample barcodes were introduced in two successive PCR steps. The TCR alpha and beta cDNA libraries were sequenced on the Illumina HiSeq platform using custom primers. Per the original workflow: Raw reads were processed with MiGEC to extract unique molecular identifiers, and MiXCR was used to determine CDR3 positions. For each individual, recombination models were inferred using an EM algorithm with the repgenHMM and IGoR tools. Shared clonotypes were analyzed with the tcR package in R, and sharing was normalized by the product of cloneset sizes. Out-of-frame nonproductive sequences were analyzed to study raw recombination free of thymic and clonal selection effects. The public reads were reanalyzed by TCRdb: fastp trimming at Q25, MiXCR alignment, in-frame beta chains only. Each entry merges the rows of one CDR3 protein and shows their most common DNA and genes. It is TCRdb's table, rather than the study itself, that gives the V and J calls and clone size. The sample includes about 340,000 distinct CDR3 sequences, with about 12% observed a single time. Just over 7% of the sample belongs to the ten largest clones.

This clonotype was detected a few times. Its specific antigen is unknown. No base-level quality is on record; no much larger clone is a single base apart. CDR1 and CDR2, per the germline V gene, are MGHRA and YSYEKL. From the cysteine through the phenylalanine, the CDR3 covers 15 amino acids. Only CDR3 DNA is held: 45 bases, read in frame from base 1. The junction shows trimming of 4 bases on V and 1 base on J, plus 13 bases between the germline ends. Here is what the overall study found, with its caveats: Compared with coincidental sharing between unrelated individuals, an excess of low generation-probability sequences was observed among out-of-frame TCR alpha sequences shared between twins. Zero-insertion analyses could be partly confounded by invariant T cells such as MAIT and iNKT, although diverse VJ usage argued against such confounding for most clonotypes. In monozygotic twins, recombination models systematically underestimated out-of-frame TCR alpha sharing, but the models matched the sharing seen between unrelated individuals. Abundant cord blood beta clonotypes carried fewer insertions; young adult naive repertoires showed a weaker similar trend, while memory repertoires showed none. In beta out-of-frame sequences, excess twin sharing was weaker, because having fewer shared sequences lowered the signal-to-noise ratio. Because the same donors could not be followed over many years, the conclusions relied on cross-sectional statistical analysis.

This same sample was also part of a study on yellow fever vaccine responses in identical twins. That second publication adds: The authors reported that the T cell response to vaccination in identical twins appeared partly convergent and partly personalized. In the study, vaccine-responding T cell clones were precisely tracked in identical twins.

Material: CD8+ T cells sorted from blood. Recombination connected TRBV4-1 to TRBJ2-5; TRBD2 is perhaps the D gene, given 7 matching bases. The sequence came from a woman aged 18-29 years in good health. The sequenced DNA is TGCGCCAGCAGCCCGGACGGGGGGCCCCAAGAGACCCAGTACTTC. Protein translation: CASSPDGGPQETQYF.